This note documents a single T cell receptor (beta chain) sequence. Its antigen is not known. The sample originates from a study of cytomegalovirus exposure and HLA in healthy donors. Findings of the study overall: A later analysis showed that HLA-associated TCR beta chains had undergone more clonal expansion than equally common others.

Both 60 Vbeta primers and 13 Jbeta primers went into the PCR. The data were produced by immunoSEQ multiplex PCR, yet TCRdb's version contains in-frame clones alone and is incomplete. The table records 180,000 or so clones, 82% of them present only once. Germline assignment: CDR1 SNHLY and CDR2 FYNNEI. J was trimmed by 4 bases and V by 4 bases; bases with no gene match: 4. This CDR3 has 15 residues. The chain couples TRBV2 to TRBJ1-4; TRBD1 matches 9 bases. Sequenced sample: PBMCs. The clonotype comes from a man in his forties in good health and CMV-seronegative. The CDR3 nucleotides read TGTGCCAGCAGTGTACAGGGGGCGCGTAATGAAAAACTGTTTTTT. It codes for CASSVQGARNEKLFF.